The rows below give T cell receptor beta chains drawn from one sample of a study of molecular identifiers for immune sequencing clone quantification. Each CDR3 protein gets one entry after TCRdb re-called the PCR reads with MiXCR. This table holds 85,000 to 100,000 distinct CDR3 sequences, approximately 24% found once. Material: naive CD8+ T cells from blood, with Jurkat cell RNA spiked in. The receptors shown here come from a human donor in good health. Some libraries in this study had Jurkat cell RNA spiked in. Both conserved end residues are part of each CDR3. The D gene is left open where the match is weak. Clone size is given for some rows only: seen once, a few or many times, or a class if the clone is expanded.

DNA | CDR3 | J | D | size | V
TGTGCCAGCAGTTTAGACAGCTCTGGAAACACCATATATTTT | CASSLDSSGNTIYF | TRBJ1-3 | - | many | TRBV12-3/TRBV12-4
TGTGCCGGCGAACAGGGGCCCACAGATACGCAGTATTTT | CAGEQGPTDTQYF | TRBJ2-3 | TRBD1 | - | TRBV28
TGTGCCAGCAGCCCAGGACAGGGGTACCCCACAGATACGCAGTATTTT | CASSPGQGYPTDTQYF | TRBJ2-3 | TRBD1 | many | TRBV7-6
TGCGCCAGCAGTTCCAGCCGGGGCAGGGTAGGGAATGAGCAGTTCTTC | CASSSSRGRVGNEQFF | TRBJ2-1 | - | many | TRBV4-1
TGTGCCAGCAGCCCCGGGCTAGCGGGACGCGATACGCAGTATTTT | CASSPGLAGRDTQYF | TRBJ2-3 | TRBD2 | - | TRBV3-1
TGTGCCAGCAGTATGGACAGGGGGGATAGCAATCAGCCCCAGCATTTT | CASSMDRGDSNQPQHF | TRBJ1-5 | TRBD1 | many | TRBV5-8
TGTGCCAGCAGCCCGACGGGGACCTACGAGCAGTACTTC | CASSPTGTYEQYF | TRBJ2-7 | - | many | TRBV27
TGTGCCAGCAGTTTCACGACAGGGGCTAACTATGGCTATACCTTC | CASSFTTGANYGYTF | TRBJ1-2 | TRBD1 | many | TRBV27
TGCAGCGTCCCCGGGGTGAGCTTCATGAACACTGAAGCTTTCTTT | CSVPGVSFMNTEAFF | TRBJ1-1 | - | many | TRBV29-1
TGTGCCAGCAGTTTAGGTAGGGGTCAGCCCCAGCATTTT | CASSLGRGQPQHF | TRBJ1-5 | - | - | TRBV12-3/TRBV12-4
TGTGCCAGCAGTGACTCGGAGGACAAGATAAAAGAGACCCAGTACTTC | CASSDSEDKIKETQYF | TRBJ2-5 | - | - | TRBV2
TGTGCCAGCAGCCCGCCGGGCCGCACAGATACGCAGTATTTT | CASSPPGRTDTQYF | TRBJ2-3 | - | many | TRBV7-9
TGCGCCAGCAGCCCAAGCGGGAGGGCCGTCGATGAGCAGTTCTTC | CASSPSGRAVDEQFF | TRBJ2-1 | TRBD2 | - | TRBV5-1
TGCGCCAGCAGCCAACATTTTCAGGGGCTGTACACTGAAGCTTTCTTT | CASSQHFQGLYTEAFF | TRBJ1-1 | - | many | TRBV4-3
TGTGCCAGCAGCTTAAATGATGAAAAACTGTTTTTT | CASSLNDEKLFF | TRBJ1-4 | - | - | TRBV7-6
TGTGCCAGCCATGGACCGGGACACCCAACACCTAACTACGAGCAGTACTTC | CASHGPGHPTPNYEQYF | TRBJ2-7 | - | many | TRBV6-2/TRBV6-3
TGTGCCAGCAGTTACTCGGGACTAGCGGGAGAATCCGGGGAGCTGTTTTTT | CASSYSGLAGESGELFF | TRBJ2-2 | TRBD2 | many | TRBV6-5
TGTTCCAGCAGTCCCTCCGTGACAGGTTACGAGCAGTACTTC | CSSSPSVTGYEQYF | TRBJ2-7 | - | - | TRBV27
TGTGCCAGCAGTTCTATCAGCTGGTCGGATGGTATGGAGCAGTACTTC | CASSSISWSDGMEQYF | TRBJ2-7 | - | many | TRBV6-2/TRBV6-3
TGTGCCAGCAGCGAGTCCGGGGGTAACGAGCAGTACTTC | CASSESGGNEQYF | TRBJ2-7 | - | many | TRBV9
TGTGCCACCAGCCACGGACTAGCGGGGGGTTTAGAGACCCAGTACTTC | CATSHGLAGGLETQYF | TRBJ2-5 | TRBD2 | many | TRBV15
TGTGCTAGCAGCTTGGCCCTAGCGGGGAATGCGCAGTTCTTC | CASSLALAGNAQFF | TRBJ2-1 | TRBD2 | - | TRBV5-3
TGTGCCAGCAGCCAAGAGGCAGGGGGTTACGAGCAGTACTTC | CASSQEAGGYEQYF | TRBJ2-7 | TRBD1 | - | TRBV4-2
- | CASSNHRGGFAGGSRVVKNIQYF | TRBJ2-4 | - | many | TRBV21-1
TGTGCCAGCAGTTTAGCGGCCCCTGGGGCCAACGTCCTGACTTTC | CASSLAAPGANVLTF | TRBJ2-6 | - | - | TRBV12-3/TRBV12-4
TGTGCCAGCAGTGAAGCGCTGGGGGGCCGGGCGCCCCAGCATTTT | CASSEALGGRAPQHF | TRBJ1-5 | - | many | TRBV2
TGCGCCAGCAGCCGCTCCCGGGACAGGGCCGGGGAGCTGTTTTTT | CASSRSRDRAGELFF | TRBJ2-2 | TRBD1 | many | TRBV4-3
TGTGCCAGCAGTCCCCGCCCGAGGCCTCCAGATGAGACCCAGTACTTC | CASSPRPRPPDETQYF | TRBJ2-5 | - | many | TRBV27
TGCGCCAGCACCGAAAACACTGAAGCTTTCTTT | CASTENTEAFF | TRBJ1-1 | - | many | TRBV10-2
TGTGCCAGCAGCCAACCGACGGGGACCACAGATACGCAGTATTTT | CASSQPTGTTDTQYF | TRBJ2-3 | - | many | TRBV4-2